This T cell receptor (beta chain) was sequenced for a study of T cell responses to AZD1222 COVID-19 vaccine. Only in-frame clones appear in the TCRdb table, and some are missing; sequencing was by immunoSEQ multiplex PCR. The table records 250,000 to 300,000 clones, 90% to 95% of them present only once. Trimming cost V 2 bases and J 5 bases; bases outside gene matches: 5. There are 15 residues in the CDR3. Germline V gives CDR1 ENHRY, CDR2 SYGVKD. The input for sequencing was peripheral blood, taken 28 days after the second AZD1222 dose. This clonotype was obtained from an adult who received the AZD1222 COVID-19 vaccine. This chain connects TRBV10-3 to TRBJ2-2; 7 bases agree with TRBD2. The CDR3 coding sequence is TGTGCCATCAGTGAGGCAGCGGGAAGTACCGGGGAGCTGTTTTTT. This sequence encodes CAISEAAGSTGELFF.